This is a list of T cell receptor beta chains from one sample in a study of shared clonotypes between healthy human individuals. Libraries were prepared by immunoSEQ multiplex PCR; TCRdb keeps only in-frame clonotypes and omits some of them. In the table there are 450,000 to 500,000 clones, roughly 85% of which are singletons. The sequenced sample consisted of PBMCs. The receptors stem from a woman between 40 and 50 years old in good health. Some clones in this sample may be carry-over from other donors' samples. Both conserved end residues are part of each CDR3. The D gene is left open where the match is weak. Clone size is given for some rows only: seen once, a few or many times, or a class if the clone is expanded.

cdr3_aa | cdr3_nt | j_call | clone_size | d_call | v_call
CASSEPGPGELFF | TGTGCCAGCAGTGAACCCGGCCCCGGGGAGCTGTTTTTT | TRBJ2-2 | NA | NA | TRBV25-1
CASSPRVTTNEKLFF | TGTGCCAGCTCACCACGGGTAACAACTAATGAAAAACTGTTTTTT | TRBJ1-4 | NA | NA | TRBV18
CASSPQTTGGQETQYF | TGTGCCAGCAGTCCACAGACGACAGGGGGCCAAGAGACCCAGTACTTC | TRBJ2-5 | NA | TRBD1 | TRBV28
CAISGRASYEQYF | TGTGCCATCAGTGGCAGGGCCTCCTACGAGCAGTACTTC | TRBJ2-7 | NA | NA | TRBV10-3
CASSSLFPAGAVYGYTF | TGTGCCAGCAGCTCCCTGTTCCCGGCAGGGGCCGTCTATGGCTACACCTTC | TRBJ1-2 | NA | NA | TRBV7-9
CASSEPARAAFF | TGTGCCAGCAGTGAGCCCGCCCGAGCAGCTTTCTTT | TRBJ1-1 | NA | NA | TRBV6-1
CASSAGRGYGYTF | TGTGCCAGCAGCGCCGGGCGCGGCTATGGCTACACCTTC | TRBJ1-2 | NA | NA | TRBV7-2
CASRTKQGPNQPQHF | TGTGCCAGCAGAACCAAACAGGGACCCAATCAGCCCCAGCATTTT | TRBJ1-5 | NA | NA | TRBV28
CASSFGVLAGGAYNEQFF | TGTGCCAGCAGTTTCGGGGTACTAGCGGGAGGGGCGTACAATGAGCAGTTCTTC | TRBJ2-1 | NA | TRBD2 | TRBV28
CASSLWGGRNTEAFF | TGTGCCAGCAGCTTATGGGGGGGACGGAACACTGAAGCTTTCTTT | TRBJ1-1 | NA | NA | TRBV7-8
CAISREAGAMGYTF | TGTGCCATCAGCCGAGAAGCCGGGGCGATGGGCTACACCTTC | TRBJ1-2 | NA | NA | TRBV10-3
CASSETGTGIQETQYF | TGCGCCAGCAGTGAGACCGGGACAGGGATACAAGAGACCCAGTACTTC | TRBJ2-5 | few | TRBD1 | TRBV10-1
CSARHADTEFF | TGCAGTGCTCGACACGCCGACACTGAGTTCTTC | TRBJ2-1 | NA | NA | TRBV20-1
CASSLGGTGGYYGYTF | TGTGCCAGCAGCTTAGGAGGGACAGGGGGTTACTATGGCTACACCTTC | TRBJ1-2 | NA | TRBD1 | TRBV7-6
CASSPGQGIYEQYF | TGTGCCAGCAGCCCGGGACAGGGTATCTACGAGCAGTACTTC | TRBJ2-7 | NA | TRBD1 | TRBV7-3
CASSAYRQYEQYF | TGTGCCAGCAGTGCGTACCGACAGTACGAGCAGTACTTC | TRBJ2-7 | NA | NA | TRBV6-1
CASPKRGPYNEQFF | TGTGCCAGCCCCAAACGGGGCCCTTACAATGAGCAGTTCTTC | TRBJ2-1 | NA | NA | TRBV21-1
CASSPGLAGGDEQFF | TGTGCCAGCAGCCCAGGACTAGCGGGAGGAGATGAGCAGTTCTTC | TRBJ2-1 | NA | TRBD2 | TRBV2
CASSIDQVQGGRGTYEQYF | TGTGCCAGTAGTATAGATCAAGTACAGGGAGGGAGGGGTACCTACGAGCAGTACTTC | TRBJ2-7 | NA | NA | TRBV19
CASSWQTGEVTEAFF | TGCGCCAGCAGCTGGCAGACAGGGGAAGTCACTGAAGCTTTCTTT | TRBJ1-1 | NA | TRBD1 | TRBV5-1
CASSLNGGISYNEQFF | TGTGCCAGCAGCTTAAATGGTGGGATCTCCTACAATGAGCAGTTCTTC | TRBJ2-1 | once | NA | TRBV7-3
CASSTALAGVREQYF | TGCGCCAGCAGCACCGCTCTAGCGGGAGTAAGGGAGCAGTACTTC | TRBJ2-5 | NA | TRBD2 | TRBV5-1
CASSTGGRTPYTDTQYF | TGTGCCAGCAGCACTGGGGGGCGGACTCCTTACACAGATACGCAGTATTTT | TRBJ2-3 | NA | NA | TRBV11-1
CASSVAETGDYNEQFF | TGTGCCAGCAGCGTAGCGGAGACAGGGGATTACAATGAGCAGTTCTTC | TRBJ2-1 | NA | TRBD1 | TRBV9
CASRTHSGRGGGYF | TGTGCCAGCAGAACTCACTCGGGGCGAGGCGGAGGGTACTTC | TRBJ2-7 | once | NA | TRBV28
CASSQGSEGNEQFF | TGTGCCAGCAGCCAAGGATCGGAGGGCAATGAGCAGTTCTTC | TRBJ2-1 | NA | NA | TRBV14
CASSPTLLETQYF | TGTGCCAGTAGTCCCACATTGCTTGAGACCCAGTACTTC | TRBJ2-5 | NA | NA | TRBV19
CASSGDGYTF | TGTGCCAGCAGCGGGGATGGCTACACCTTC | TRBJ1-2 | NA | NA | TRBV9
CASSFTRGEQYF | TGTGCCAGCAGCTTTACCCGGGGGGAGCAGTACTTC | TRBJ2-7 | NA | NA | TRBV5-6
CASSKGQSNQPQHF | TGTGCCAGCAGCAAGGGACAGAGCAATCAGCCCCAGCATTTT | TRBJ1-5 | NA | TRBD1 | TRBV2
CASSQDPGGYSGANVLTF | TGCGCCAGCAGCCAAGATCCGGGCGGATACTCTGGGGCCAACGTCCTGACTTTC | TRBJ2-6 | NA | NA | TRBV4-3
CASSVDLGSDTQYF | TGTGCCAGCAGCGTAGATTTAGGCTCAGATACGCAGTATTTT | TRBJ2-3 | few | NA | TRBV9
CASSRTGDNQPQHF | TGTGCCAGCAGTCGTACTGGAGACAATCAGCCCCAGCATTTT | TRBJ1-5 | many | NA | TRBV6-1
CASSLYVGNEQFF | TGTGCCAGCAGCTTGTACGTAGGGAATGAGCAGTTCTTC | TRBJ2-1 | NA | NA | TRBV5-6
CASSKDLGRGGNYGYTF | TGTGCCAGCAGCAAAGATCTGGGCAGGGGAGGAAACTATGGCTACACCTTC | TRBJ1-2 | NA | NA | TRBV21-1
CASSPANTGFGRYGYTF | TGTGCCAGCAGCCCGGCTAACACGGGGTTTGGGAGATATGGCTACACCTTC | TRBJ1-2 | NA | NA | TRBV7-6
CASSVPSRPRFYEQYF | TGTGCCAGCAGCGTTCCGAGCCGTCCTAGATTCTACGAGCAGTACTTC | TRBJ2-7 | NA | NA | TRBV11-3
CASSLGAGGRYNEQFF | TGCGCCAGCAGCTTGGGGGCGGGAGGGAGGTACAATGAGCAGTTCTTC | TRBJ2-1 | NA | TRBD2 | TRBV5-1
CASSSSGGLAGGARNIQYF | TGTGCCAGCAGTTCCTCCGGCGGGCTAGCGGGAGGGGCGAGAAACATTCAGTACTTC | TRBJ2-4 | NA | TRBD2 | TRBV28
CASSIRDRGAKNIQYF | TGTGCCAGTAGTATACGGGACAGGGGAGCCAAAAACATTCAGTACTTC | TRBJ2-4 | NA | TRBD1 | TRBV19
CASSPQRKASGFSYNEQFF | TGTGCCAGCAGCCCCCAAAGAAAAGCTAGCGGGTTCTCCTACAATGAGCAGTTCTTC | TRBJ2-1 | few | TRBD2 | TRBV7-8
CAWREGTRPGEQFF | TGTGCCTGGAGGGAGGGGACCCGCCCAGGGGAGCAGTTCTTC | TRBJ2-1 | NA | NA | TRBV30
CASSQEASYLTTQYF | TGTGCCAGCAGCCAAGAGGCTAGTTACCTCACAACGCAGTATTTT | TRBJ2-3 | NA | NA | TRBV4-2
CASSSRQGSYEQYF | TGTGCTAGCAGCTCAAGACAGGGGTCCTACGAGCAGTACTTC | TRBJ2-7 | NA | TRBD1 | TRBV7-7
CASSLTGQGAISEAFF | TGTGCCAGCAGCTTAACAGGACAGGGGGCGATAAGCGAAGCTTTCTTT | TRBJ1-1 | NA | TRBD1 | TRBV7-6
CASSFDGSYNEQFF | TGTGCCAGCAGTTTTGACGGGAGCTACAATGAGCAGTTCTTC | TRBJ2-1 | NA | NA | TRBV27
CASSLIEGYTF | TGTGCCAGCAGCTTAATCGAGGGCTACACCTTC | TRBJ1-2 | NA | NA | TRBV7-9
CASSLAGGYQPQHF | TGTGCCAGCAGCTTGGCAGGGGGCTACCAGCCCCAGCATTTT | TRBJ1-5 | NA | TRBD1 | TRBV5-6
CASSFRDTGELFF | TGTGCCAGTAGTTTCAGGGACACCGGGGAGCTGTTTTTT | TRBJ2-2 | NA | NA | TRBV19
CASSIDPGGHNEQFF | TGTGCCAGTAGTATTGACCCGGGGGGCCACAATGAGCAGTTCTTC | TRBJ2-1 | once | NA | TRBV19
CASSAYPGTAPGGYTF | TGTGCCAGCAGCGCTTACCCGGGGACAGCCCCAGGGGGCTACACCTTC | TRBJ1-2 | NA | TRBD1 | TRBV7-3
CAISGPSGRANPSEQYF | TGTGCCATCAGTGGACCTAGCGGGAGGGCCAATCCATCCGAGCAGTACTTC | TRBJ2-7 | NA | TRBD2 | TRBV10-3
CASSLTTASYTGELFF | TGTGCCAGTAGTCTGACGACAGCCTCGTACACCGGGGAGCTGTTTTTT | TRBJ2-2 | few | NA | TRBV19
CASSKTGANTGELFF | TGTGCCAGCAGTAAGACAGGGGCGAACACCGGGGAGCTGTTTTTT | TRBJ2-2 | NA | TRBD1 | TRBV6-1